The source of this T cell receptor beta chain is a study of blood T cells in healthy people across ages. There are a few counts of this clonotype. What it binds is not known. Study-wide findings and caveats: Donor CMV status was unknown, possibly confounding expanded clonotype changes.

Then a second PCR, running roughly 7 to 11 cycles, was carried out with a sample-barcoded 5' primer and a J-beta primer mix. TCRdb fed the 5' RACE reads into MiXCR, producing one record per CDR3 protein. The sample lists approximately 1.5 million distinct CDR3 sequences, about 32% occurring once. Germline CDR1 is DFQATT and CDR2 is SNEGSKA (reference sequence). This CDR3 has 15 residues. V lost 0 bases, J lost 4 bases, and 4 bases stayed unmatched. The rearrangement joins TRBV20-1 to TRBJ1-5; the match to TRBD1 covers 9 bases. The sequence derives from a woman aged 25-40 years in good health. Sequenced: blood. The CDR3 region is CSARDTTGGNQPQHF. CDR3 coding DNA: TGCAGTGCTAGAGATACGACAGGGGGGAATCAGCCCCAGCATTTT.